This TCR beta chain originates from a study of T-cell memory formation after mild COVID-19. Study overall: Clustering of TCRs was largely donor specific.

A note on this clonotype: Its antigen is unidentified.

TCRdb passed the 5' RACE reads through MiXCR, listing each CDR3 protein once. Here the sample spans 350,000 to 500,000 distinct CDR3 sequences, less than 25% being singletons. V was cut by 3 bases and J by 4 bases, with 22 bases left in between. This CDR3 contains 17 residues. The V gene's germline CDR1 is SGDLS and CDR2 YYNGEE. Study results and caveats: Within pre-infection memory, some responding clones were found, suggesting cross-reactive memory joined.

This TCR derives from an adult woman who had mild COVID-19 (a few samples of this study predate the infection). Cell type and time point are not known. The material sequenced was PBMCs or a T cell subset sorted from them (not recorded which). This chain links TRBV9 with TRBJ2-5; possibly TRBD2 for D (7 bases). The CDR3 is CASSAFFGGDKGETQYF. In nucleotides, the CDR3 is TGTGCCAGCAGCGCGTTCTTTGGGGGGGACAAAGGAGAGACCCAGTACTTC.